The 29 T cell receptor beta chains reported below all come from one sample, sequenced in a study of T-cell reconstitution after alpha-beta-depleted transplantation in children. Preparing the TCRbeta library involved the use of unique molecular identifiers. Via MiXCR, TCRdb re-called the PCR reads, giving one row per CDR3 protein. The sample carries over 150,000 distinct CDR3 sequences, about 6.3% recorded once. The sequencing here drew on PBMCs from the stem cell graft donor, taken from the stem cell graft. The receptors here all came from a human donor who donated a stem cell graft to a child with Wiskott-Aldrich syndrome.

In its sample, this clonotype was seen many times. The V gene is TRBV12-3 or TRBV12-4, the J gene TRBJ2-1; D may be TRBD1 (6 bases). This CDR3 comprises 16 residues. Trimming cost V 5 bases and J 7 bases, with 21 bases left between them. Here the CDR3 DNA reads TGTGCCAGCAGTCTAACAGGGTCCCCGATCAGGAATGAGCAGTTCTTC. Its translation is CASSLTGSPIRNEQFF.

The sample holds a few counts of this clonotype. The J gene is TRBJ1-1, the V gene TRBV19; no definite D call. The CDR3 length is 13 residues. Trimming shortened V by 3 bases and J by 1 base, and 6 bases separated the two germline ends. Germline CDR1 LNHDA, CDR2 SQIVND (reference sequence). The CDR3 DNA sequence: TGTGCCAGTAGTATTAACAGGAACACTGAAGCTTTCTTT. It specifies CASSINRNTEAFF.

CDR3 DNA sequence: TGTGCCAGTAGTAGTATACAGGCTGAAAACACTGAAGCTTTCTTT. Encoded protein: CASSSIQAENTEAFF. This chain connects TRBV19 to TRBJ1-1; perhaps TRBD1 as D (5 bases). Trimming shortened V by 4 bases and J by 2 bases, and 14 bases separated the two germline ends. CDR1 is LNHDA, CDR2 SQIVND, per germline (reference sequence). The CDR3 has 15 amino acids.

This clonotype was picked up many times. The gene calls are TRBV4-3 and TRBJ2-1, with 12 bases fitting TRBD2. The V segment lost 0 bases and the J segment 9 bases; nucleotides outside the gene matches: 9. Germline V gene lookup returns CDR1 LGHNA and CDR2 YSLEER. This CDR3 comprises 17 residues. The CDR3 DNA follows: TGCGCCAGCAGCCAAGACCTGACTAGCGGGAGTGGGGGTGAGCAGTTCTTC. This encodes CASSQDLTSGSGGEQFF.

The CDR3 region has the DNA TGTGCCAGCAGTGAATTCTGGGTCCTTATCACTGAAGCTTTCTTT. Protein: CASSEFWVLITEAFF. The chain has TRBV25-1 and TRBJ1-1; D is unclear. V lost 1 base and J 4 bases, leaving 13 bases between the germline ends. Germline values: CDR1 MGHDK, CDR2 SYGVNS. This CDR3 comprises 15 residues.

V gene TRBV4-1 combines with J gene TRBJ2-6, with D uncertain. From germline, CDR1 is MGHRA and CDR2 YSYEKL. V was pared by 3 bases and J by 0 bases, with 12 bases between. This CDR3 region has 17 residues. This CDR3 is CASSQNERSSGANVLTF. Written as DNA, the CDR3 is TGCGCCAGCAGCCAGAACGAGCGAAGCTCTGGGGCCAACGTCCTGACTTTC.

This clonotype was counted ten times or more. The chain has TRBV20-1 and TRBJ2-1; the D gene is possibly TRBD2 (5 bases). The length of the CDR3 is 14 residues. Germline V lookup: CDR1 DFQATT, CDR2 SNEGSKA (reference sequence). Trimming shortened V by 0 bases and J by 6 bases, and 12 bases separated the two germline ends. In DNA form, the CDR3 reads TGCAGTGCTAGAGATCTGAGGGTGGGCAATGAGCAGTTCTTC. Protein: CSARDLRVGNEQFF.

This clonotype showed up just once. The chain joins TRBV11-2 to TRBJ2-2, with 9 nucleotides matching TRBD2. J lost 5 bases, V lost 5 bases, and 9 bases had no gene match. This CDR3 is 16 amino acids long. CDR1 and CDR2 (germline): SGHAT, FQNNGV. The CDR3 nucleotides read TGTGCCAGCAGCGACCGCGGGGGGGCCCGAACCGGGGAGCTGTTTTTT. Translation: CASSDRGGARTGELFF.

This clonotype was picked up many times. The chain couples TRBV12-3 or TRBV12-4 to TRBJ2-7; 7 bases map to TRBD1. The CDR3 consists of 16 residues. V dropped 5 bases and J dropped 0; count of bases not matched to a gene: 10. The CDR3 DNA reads TGTGCCAGCAGTCCAGGCCAAGGGGACAGCTCCTACGAGCAGTACTTC. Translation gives CASSPGQGDSSYEQYF.

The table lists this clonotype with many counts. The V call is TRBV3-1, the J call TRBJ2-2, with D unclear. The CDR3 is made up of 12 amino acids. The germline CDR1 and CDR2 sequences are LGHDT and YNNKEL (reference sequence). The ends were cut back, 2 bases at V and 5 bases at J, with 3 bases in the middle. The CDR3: CASSQKTGELFF. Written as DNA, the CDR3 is TGTGCCAGCAGCCAAAAGACCGGGGAGCTGTTTTTT. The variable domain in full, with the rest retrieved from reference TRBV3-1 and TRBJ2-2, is DTAVSQTPKYLVTQMGNDKSIKCEQNLGHDTMYWYKQDSKKFLKIMFSYNNKELIINETVPNRFSPKSPDKAHLNLHINSLELGDSAVYFCASSQKTGELFFGEGSRLTVL.

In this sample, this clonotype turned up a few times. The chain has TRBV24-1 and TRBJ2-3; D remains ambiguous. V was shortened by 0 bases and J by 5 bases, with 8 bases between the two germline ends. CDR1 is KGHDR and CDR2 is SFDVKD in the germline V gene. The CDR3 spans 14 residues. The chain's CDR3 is CATSDLPPEDTQYF. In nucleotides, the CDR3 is TGTGCCACCAGTGATTTGCCCCCTGAAGATACGCAGTATTTT.

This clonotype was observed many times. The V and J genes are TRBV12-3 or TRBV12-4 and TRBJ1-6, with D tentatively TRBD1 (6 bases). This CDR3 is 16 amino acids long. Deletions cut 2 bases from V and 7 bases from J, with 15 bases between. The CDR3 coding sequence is TGTGCCAGCAGTTTATCGGGGGCTGGTGGGAATTCACCCCTCCACTTT. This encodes CASSLSGAGGNSPLHF.

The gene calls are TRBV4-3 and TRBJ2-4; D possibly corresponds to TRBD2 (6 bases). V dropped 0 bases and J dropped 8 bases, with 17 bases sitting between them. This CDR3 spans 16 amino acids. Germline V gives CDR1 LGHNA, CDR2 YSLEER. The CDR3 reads CASSQEPGGSFDIQYF. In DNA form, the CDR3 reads TGCGCCAGCAGCCAAGAACCCGGGGGTAGCTTTGACATTCAGTACTTC.

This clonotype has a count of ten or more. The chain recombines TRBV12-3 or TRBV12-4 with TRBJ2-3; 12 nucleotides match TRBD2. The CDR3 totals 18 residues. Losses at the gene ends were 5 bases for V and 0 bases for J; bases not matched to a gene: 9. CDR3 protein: CASSPSSGGVSSTDTQYF. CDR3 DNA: TGTGCCAGCAGTCCCTCTAGCGGGGGGGTCTCTAGCACAGATACGCAGTATTTT.

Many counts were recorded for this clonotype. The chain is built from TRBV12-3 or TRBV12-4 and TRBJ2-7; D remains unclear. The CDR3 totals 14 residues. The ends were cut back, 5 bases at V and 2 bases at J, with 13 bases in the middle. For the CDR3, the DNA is TGTGCCAGCAGTCCGCCGGGCAGTCCCTACGAGCAGTACTTC. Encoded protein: CASSPPGSPYEQYF.

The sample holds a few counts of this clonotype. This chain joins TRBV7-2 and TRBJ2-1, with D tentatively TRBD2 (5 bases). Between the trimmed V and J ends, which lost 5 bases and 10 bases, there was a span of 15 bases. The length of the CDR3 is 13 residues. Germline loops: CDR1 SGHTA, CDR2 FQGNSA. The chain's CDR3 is CASSLPFSGEQFF. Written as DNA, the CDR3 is TGTGCCAGCAGCCTACCGTTTTCGGGAGAGCAGTTCTTC.

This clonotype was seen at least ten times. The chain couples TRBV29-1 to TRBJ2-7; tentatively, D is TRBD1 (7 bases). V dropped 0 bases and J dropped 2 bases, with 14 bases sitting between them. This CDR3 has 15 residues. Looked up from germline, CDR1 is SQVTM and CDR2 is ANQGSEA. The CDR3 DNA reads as TGCAGCGTTGAAGACGGCACAGGGGAGGCCTACGAGCAGTACTTC. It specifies CSVEDGTGEAYEQYF.

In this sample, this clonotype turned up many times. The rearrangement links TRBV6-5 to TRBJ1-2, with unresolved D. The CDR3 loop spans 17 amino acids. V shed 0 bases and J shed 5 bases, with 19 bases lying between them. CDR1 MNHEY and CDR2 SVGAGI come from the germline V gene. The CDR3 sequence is CASSYSRARWLQYGYTF. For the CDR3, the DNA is TGTGCCAGCAGTTACTCGAGGGCGCGTTGGCTCCAGTATGGCTACACCTTC.

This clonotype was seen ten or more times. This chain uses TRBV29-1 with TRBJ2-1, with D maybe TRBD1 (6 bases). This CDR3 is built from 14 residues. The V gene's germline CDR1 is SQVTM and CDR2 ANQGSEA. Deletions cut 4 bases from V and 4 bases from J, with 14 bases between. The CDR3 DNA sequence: TGCAGCGTTGCGGGACACCCGAAATACAATGAGCAGTTCTTC. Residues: CSVAGHPKYNEQFF.

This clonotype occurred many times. The CDR3 here is CSVETGTEAFF. In nucleotides, the CDR3 is TGCAGCGTCGAGACCGGGACTGAAGCTTTCTTT. This chain uses TRBV29-1 with TRBJ1-1; D unresolved. V was clipped by 6 bases and J by 5 bases, with 10 bases between them. This CDR3 region has 11 residues. Germline V gene data show CDR1 as SQVTM and CDR2 as ANQGSEA.

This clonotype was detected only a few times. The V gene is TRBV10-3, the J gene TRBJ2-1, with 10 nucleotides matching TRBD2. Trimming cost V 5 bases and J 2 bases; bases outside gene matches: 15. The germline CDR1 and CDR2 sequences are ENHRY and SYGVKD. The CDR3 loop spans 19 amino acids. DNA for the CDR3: TGTGCCATCAGTAGACCTCGACTAGCGGGCTCCTCAGCCTACAATGAGCAGTTCTTC. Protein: CAISRPRLAGSSAYNEQFF.

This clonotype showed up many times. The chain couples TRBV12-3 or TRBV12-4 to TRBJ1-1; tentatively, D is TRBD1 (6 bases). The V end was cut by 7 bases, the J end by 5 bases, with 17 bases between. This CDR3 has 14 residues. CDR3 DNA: TGTGCCAGCAACCCGACAGGACTGCTGACTGAAGCTTTCTTT. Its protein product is CASNPTGLLTEAFF.

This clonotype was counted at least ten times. Here the CDR3 reads CASSPLAVLEQFF. The CDR3 bases are TGTGCCAGCAGCCCCCTGGCGGTCCTTGAGCAGTTCTTC. The chain employs TRBV5-6 and TRBJ2-1; D not resolved. The CDR3 extends over 13 amino acids. V gave up 4 bases and J gave up 9 bases, with 14 bases separating them. CDR1 and CDR2 from the germline V gene are SGHDT and YYEEEE. The whole variable domain, filled in from reference TRBV5-6 and TRBJ2-1, reads DAGVTQSPTHLIKTRGQQVTLRCSPKSGHDTVSWYQQALGQGPQFIFQYYEEEERQRGNFPDRFSGHQFPNYSSELNVNALLLGDSALYLCASSPLAVLEQFFGPGTRLTVL.

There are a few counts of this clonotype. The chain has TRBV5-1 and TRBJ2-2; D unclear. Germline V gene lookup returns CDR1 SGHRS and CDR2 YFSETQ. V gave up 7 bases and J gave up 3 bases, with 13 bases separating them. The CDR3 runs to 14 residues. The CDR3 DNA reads TGCGCCAGCGGGCCCCAATCTGACACCGGGGAGCTGTTTTTT. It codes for CASGPQSDTGELFF.

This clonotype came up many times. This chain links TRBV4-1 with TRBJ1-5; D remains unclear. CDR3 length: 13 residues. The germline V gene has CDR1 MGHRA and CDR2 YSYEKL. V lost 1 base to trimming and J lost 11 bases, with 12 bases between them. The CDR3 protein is CASSQALLQAQHF. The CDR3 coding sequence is TGCGCCAGCAGCCAAGCCCTCCTCCAGGCCCAGCATTTT.

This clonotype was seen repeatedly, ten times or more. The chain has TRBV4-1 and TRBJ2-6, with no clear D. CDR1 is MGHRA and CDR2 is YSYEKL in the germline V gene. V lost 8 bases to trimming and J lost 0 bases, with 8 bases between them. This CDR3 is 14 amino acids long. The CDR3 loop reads CASQDGSGANVLTF. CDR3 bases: TGCGCCAGCCAGGACGGCTCTGGGGCCAACGTCCTGACTTTC.

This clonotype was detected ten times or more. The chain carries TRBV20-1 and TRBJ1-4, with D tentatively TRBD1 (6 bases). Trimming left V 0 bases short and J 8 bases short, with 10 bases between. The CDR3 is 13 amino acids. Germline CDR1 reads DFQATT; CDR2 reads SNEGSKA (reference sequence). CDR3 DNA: TGCAGTGCTAGAGACGGGACAATGGAAAAACTGTTTTTT. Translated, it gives CSARDGTMEKLFF.

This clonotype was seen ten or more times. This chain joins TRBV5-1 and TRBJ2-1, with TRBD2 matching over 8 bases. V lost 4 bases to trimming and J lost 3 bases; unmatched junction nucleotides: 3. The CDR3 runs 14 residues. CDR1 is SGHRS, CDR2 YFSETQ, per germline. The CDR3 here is CASSEGLVYNEQFF. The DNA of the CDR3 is TGCGCCAGCAGCGAGGGACTAGTCTACAATGAGCAGTTCTTC.

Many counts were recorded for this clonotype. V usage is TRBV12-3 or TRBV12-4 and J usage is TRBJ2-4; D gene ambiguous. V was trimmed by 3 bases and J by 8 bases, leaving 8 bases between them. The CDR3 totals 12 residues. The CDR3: CASSFRFYIQYF. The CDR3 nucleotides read TGTGCCAGCAGTTTCAGGTTTTACATTCAGTACTTC.